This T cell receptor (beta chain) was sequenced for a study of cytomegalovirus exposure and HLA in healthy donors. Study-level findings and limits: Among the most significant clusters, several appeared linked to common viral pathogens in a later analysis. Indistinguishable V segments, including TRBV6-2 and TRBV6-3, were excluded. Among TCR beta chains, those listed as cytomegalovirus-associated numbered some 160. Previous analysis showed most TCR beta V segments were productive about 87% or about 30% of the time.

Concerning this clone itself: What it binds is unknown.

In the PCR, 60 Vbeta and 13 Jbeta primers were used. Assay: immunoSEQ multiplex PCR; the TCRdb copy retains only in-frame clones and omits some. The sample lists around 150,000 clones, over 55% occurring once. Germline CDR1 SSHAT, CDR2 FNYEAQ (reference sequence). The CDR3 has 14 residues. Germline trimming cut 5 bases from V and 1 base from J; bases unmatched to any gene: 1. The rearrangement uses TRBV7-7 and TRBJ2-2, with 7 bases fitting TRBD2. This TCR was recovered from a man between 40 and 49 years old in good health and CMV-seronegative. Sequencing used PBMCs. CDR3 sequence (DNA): TGTGCCAGCAGCGCGGGGGAGAACACCGGGGAGCTGTTTTTT. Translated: CASSAGENTGELFF.